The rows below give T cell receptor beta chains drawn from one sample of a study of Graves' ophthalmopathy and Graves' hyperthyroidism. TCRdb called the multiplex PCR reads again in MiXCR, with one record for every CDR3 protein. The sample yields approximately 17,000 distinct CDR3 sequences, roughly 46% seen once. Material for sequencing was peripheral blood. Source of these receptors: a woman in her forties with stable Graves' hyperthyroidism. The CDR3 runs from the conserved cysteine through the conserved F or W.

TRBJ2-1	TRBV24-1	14	CATSDGGQGHEQFF
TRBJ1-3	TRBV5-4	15	CASSLGATAGNTIYF
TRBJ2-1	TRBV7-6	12	CASSLSYNEQFF
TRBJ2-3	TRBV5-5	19	CASSLVFGLASTRTDTQYF
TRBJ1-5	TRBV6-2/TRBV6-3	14	CASKSTGDGQPQHF
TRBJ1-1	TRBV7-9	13	CASSHVDYREAFF
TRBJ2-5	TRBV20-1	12	CSVWTNDKTQYF
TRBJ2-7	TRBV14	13	CASSQLQVGEQYF
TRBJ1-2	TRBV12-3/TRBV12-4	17	CASSSQPGFRGHYGYTF
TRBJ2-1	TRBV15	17	CATSREGKAGNRDEQFF
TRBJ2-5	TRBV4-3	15	CASSQDQGARETQYF
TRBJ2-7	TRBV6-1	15	CASSESSDSSYEQYF
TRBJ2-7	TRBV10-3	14	CAISDRQGSYEQYF
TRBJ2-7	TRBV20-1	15	CSARDWGDTAYEQYF
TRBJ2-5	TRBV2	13	CASSVNSREIQYF
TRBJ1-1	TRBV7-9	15	CASSLNGDSNTEAFF
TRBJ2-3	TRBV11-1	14	CASRSRSSTDTQYF
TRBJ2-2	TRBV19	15	CASSWTGGNTGELFF
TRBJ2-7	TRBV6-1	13	CASSENRNYEQYF
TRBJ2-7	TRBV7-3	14	CASASTSGRGEQYF
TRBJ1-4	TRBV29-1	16	CSVLFRTAATNEKLFF
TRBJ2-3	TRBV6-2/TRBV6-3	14	CASSNGQVPDTQYF
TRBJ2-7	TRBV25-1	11	CASSVGYEQYF
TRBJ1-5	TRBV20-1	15	CSARVAVASNQPQHF
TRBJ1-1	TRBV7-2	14	CASSQGGRNTEAFF
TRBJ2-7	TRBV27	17	CASSLLARAAHSYEQYF
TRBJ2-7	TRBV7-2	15	CASSLLDTGSYEQYF
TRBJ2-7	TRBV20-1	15	CSARVTSGRAYEQYF
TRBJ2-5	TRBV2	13	CASKDSGGETQYF
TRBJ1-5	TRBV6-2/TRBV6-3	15	CASSYLGTNNQPQHF
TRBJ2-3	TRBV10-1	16	CASSESRLGGMDTQYF
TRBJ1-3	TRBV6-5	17	CASSYSRTGGSGNTIYF
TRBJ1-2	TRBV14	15	CASSQDPGAVYGYTF
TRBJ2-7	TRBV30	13	CAWGLAGSYEQYF
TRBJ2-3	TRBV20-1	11	CSARGGDTQYF
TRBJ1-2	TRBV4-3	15	CASSQGQGSNYGYTF
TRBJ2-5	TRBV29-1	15	CSALPSGGIRVTQYF
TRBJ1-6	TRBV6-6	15	CASSPDSPRKSPLHF
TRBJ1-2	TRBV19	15	CGSITGGQSSYGYTF
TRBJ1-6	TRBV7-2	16	CASSLSAGGASSPLHF
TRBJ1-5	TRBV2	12	CASGTGGRYEHF
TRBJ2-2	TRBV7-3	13	CASSVENTGELFF
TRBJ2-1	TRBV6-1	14	CASSTGREYNEQFF
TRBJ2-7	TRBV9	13	CASSVDGGGEQYF
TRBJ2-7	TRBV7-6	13	CASSLGTAVEQYF
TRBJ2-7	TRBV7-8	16	CASSFSGGGAASEQYF
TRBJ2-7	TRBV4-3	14	CASSQATATYEQYF
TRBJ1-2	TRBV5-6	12	CASSLTGRGYTF
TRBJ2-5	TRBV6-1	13	CASTTGDTEAQYF